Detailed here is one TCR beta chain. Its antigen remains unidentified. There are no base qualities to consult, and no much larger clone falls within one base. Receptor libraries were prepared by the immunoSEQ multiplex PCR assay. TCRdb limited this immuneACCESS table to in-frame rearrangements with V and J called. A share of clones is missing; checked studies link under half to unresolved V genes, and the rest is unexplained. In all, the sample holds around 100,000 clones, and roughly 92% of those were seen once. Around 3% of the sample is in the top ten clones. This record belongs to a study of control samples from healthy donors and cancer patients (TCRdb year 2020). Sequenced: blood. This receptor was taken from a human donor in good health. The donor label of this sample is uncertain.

CDR3 reads: CASSLFGTPKLFF. In nucleotides, the sequence is TGTGCCAGCAGCTTATTCGGGACACCAAAACTGTTTTTT. The chain links TRBV11-2 with TRBJ1-4; the D gene is perhaps TRBD1, on 6 matching bases. The junction carries 11 bases between V and J, which are trimmed by 2 bases and 10 bases respectively. The CDR3 runs 13 residues from the cysteine to the phenylalanine. Solely the CDR3 DNA is kept, with 39 bases framed from the first base. Via the germline V gene, CDR1 is SGHAT and CDR2 FQNNGV. With the portions outside the CDR3 filled from the reference TRBV11-2 and TRBJ1-4 genes, the complete variable region becomes EAGVAQSPRYKIIEKRQSVAFWCNPISGHATLYWYQQILGQGPKLLIQFQNNGVVDDSQLPKDRFSAERLKGVDSTLKIQPAKLEDSAVYLCASSLFGTPKLFFGSGTQLSVL.